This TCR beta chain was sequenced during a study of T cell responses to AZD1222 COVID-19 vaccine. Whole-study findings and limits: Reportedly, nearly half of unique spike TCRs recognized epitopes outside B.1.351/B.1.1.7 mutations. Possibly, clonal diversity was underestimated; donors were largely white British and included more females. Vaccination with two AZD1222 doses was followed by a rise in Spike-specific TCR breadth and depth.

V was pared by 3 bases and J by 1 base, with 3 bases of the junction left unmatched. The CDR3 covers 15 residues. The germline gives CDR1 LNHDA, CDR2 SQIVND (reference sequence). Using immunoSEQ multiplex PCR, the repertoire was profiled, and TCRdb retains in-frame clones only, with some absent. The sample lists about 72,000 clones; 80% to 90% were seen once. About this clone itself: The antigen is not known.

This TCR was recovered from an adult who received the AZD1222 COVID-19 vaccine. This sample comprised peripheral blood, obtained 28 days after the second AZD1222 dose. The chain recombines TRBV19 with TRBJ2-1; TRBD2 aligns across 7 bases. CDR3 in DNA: TGTGCCAGTAGTATGGGGAGGGCATCCTACAATGAGCAGTTCTTC. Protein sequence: CASSMGRASYNEQFF. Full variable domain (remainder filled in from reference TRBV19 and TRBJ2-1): DGGITQSPKYLFRKEGQNVTLSCEQNLNHDAMYWYRQDPGQGLRLIYYSQIVNDFQKGDIAEGYSVSREKKESFPLTVTSAQKNPTAFYLCASSMGRASYNEQFFGPGTRLTVL.